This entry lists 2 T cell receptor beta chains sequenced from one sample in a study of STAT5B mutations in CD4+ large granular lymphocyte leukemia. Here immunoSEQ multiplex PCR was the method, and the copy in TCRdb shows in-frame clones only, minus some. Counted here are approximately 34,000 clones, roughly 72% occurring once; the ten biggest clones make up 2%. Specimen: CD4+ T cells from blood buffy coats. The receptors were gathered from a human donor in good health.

CDR3 nucleotides: TGTGCCAGCAGCTTAGGTCCAGTCAAGGGAGGAAACACCATATATTTT. This codes for CASSLGPVKGGNTIYF. The chain joins TRBV7-9 to TRBJ1-3; D uncertain. The CDR3 has 16 amino acids. Trimming took 1 base from V and 4 from J, leaving 14 bases between them. CDR1 and CDR2 from the germline V gene are SEHNR and FQNEAQ (reference sequence).

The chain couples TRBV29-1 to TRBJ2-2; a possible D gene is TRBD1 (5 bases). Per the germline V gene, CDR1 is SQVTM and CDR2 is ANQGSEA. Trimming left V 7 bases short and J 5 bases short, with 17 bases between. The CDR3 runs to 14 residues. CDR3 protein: CSARSRVNTGELFF. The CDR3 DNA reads TGCAGCGCCCGGAGCAGGGTGAATACCGGGGAGCTGTTTTTT.